This entry is about one TCR beta chain. Its antigen remains unknown. Trimming shortened V by 8 bases and J by 7 bases, and 15 bases separated the two germline ends. Per germline, CDR1 MNHNY and CDR2 SVGAGI (reference sequence). There are 13 residues in the CDR3. These data originate in a study of identical twins. Findings and limits, study-wide: High-abundance cord blood beta clonotypes had fewer insertions; memory repertoires showed none.

TCRdb recomputed calls from the 5' RACE reads with MiXCR, one row per CDR3 protein. The sample has approximately 630,000 distinct CDR3 sequences; just over 7% are singletons. Healthy Caucasians were all of the donors. The same specimen was also included in a second study, on yellow fever vaccine responses in identical twins. In that study: It has been reported that, in twins, the vaccine T cell response seemed partly convergent and partly personalized.

This receptor was obtained from a woman aged 18-29 years in good health. The V and J genes are TRBV6-6 and TRBJ1-5, with TRBD1 as a possible D gene (5 bases). Specimen: PBMCs. CDR3 residues: CASQGEGRQPQHF. The CDR3, as DNA: TGTGCCAGCCAAGGAGAGGGGAGACAGCCCCAGCATTTT.